One and the same sample provided the 18 T cell receptor beta chains below, sequenced in a study of cytomegalovirus exposure and HLA in healthy donors. The primer mix had 60 Vbeta and 13 Jbeta primers. Generated by immunoSEQ multiplex PCR, the TCRdb table keeps only in-frame clones and is missing some. The profile shows roughly 86,000 clones, about 79% of them singletons. The sequenced material came from PBMCs. The receptors shown here come from a female donor in good health and CMV-seronegative.

The chain joins TRBV7-9 to TRBJ1-4, with 7 bases that match TRBD1. Germline V gene data show CDR1 as SEHNR and CDR2 as FQNEAQ (reference sequence). The length of the CDR3 is 15 residues. The ends lost 4 bases at V and 4 bases at J; junction bases unmatched: 6. The chain's CDR3 is CASSYRGQVNEKLFF. The CDR3 bases are TGTGCCAGCAGCTACAGAGGACAGGTTAATGAAAAACTGTTTTTT.

To note about this clone: One junction end does not reproduce the germline sequence, and a read error may be involved. The CDR3 DNA is TGTGCCAGTAGCAGGGACAGGGTGAATAATGAGCAGCTCTTC. Its protein product is CASSRDRVNNEQLF. This sequence joins TRBV19 and TRBJ2-1, with TRBD1 matching over 9 bases. CDR3 size: 14 residues. Germline CDR1 and CDR2: LNHDA and SQIVND (reference sequence).

The rearrangement joins TRBV27 to TRBJ2-5; D not resolved. The V gene's germline CDR1 is MNHEY and CDR2 SMNVEV (reference sequence). The CDR3 is made up of 14 amino acids. V was cut by 0 bases and J by 2 bases, with 7 bases left in between. The CDR3 spells CASSLSAAQETQYF. CDR3 DNA: TGTGCCAGCAGTTTATCCGCGGCTCAAGAGACCCAGTACTTC.

This clone was detected only a few times. The DNA for the CDR3 is TGCAGCGTTGCGGGACAGGGGTCTCAGCCCCAGCATTTT. It specifies CSVAGQGSQPQHF. The rearrangement uses TRBV29-1 and TRBJ1-5; 10 bases match TRBD1. V was clipped by 4 bases and J by 6 bases; unmatched bases: 3. The CDR3 runs to 13 residues. Germline-derived CDR1 and CDR2 are SQVTM and ANQGSEA.

This clone was counted between two and nine times. V and J are TRBV2 and TRBJ1-5, with 9 bases that match TRBD1. The CDR3 has 13 amino acids. Germline CDR1 reads SNHLY; CDR2 reads FYNNEI. The J segment lost 4 bases and the V segment lost 6 bases, leaving 1 base of the junction unmatched. CDR3 bases: TGTGCCAGCAGGGGGACAGGGAATCAGCCCCAGCATTTT. It is translated as CASRGTGNQPQHF.

V usage is TRBV2 and J usage is TRBJ2-5; 8 bases map to TRBD2. This CDR3 has 15 amino acids. The germline V gene has CDR1 SNHLY and CDR2 FYNNEI. V was pared by 4 bases and J by 4 bases, with 8 bases of the junction left unmatched. CDR3 loop: CASSGSGGIPETQYF. Here the CDR3 DNA reads TGTGCCAGCAGTGGGAGCGGGGGAATCCCAGAGACCCAGTACTTC.

The chain combines TRBV6-6 with TRBJ1-3; D gene unclear. Germline CDR1 is MNHNY and CDR2 is SVGAGI (reference sequence). This CDR3 has 14 amino acids. Trimming shortened V by 1 base and J by 0 bases, and 4 bases separated the two germline ends. The CDR3 nucleotides are TGTGCCAGCAGTTACTTGGCCTCTGGAAACACCATATATTTT. Translating it yields CASSYLASGNTIYF.

V is TRBV6-1 and J is TRBJ1-5; D not resolved. Looked up from germline, CDR1 is MNHNS and CDR2 is SASEGT. The CDR3 loop spans 14 amino acids. Trimming left V 8 bases short and J 5 bases short, with 16 bases between. CDR3 in DNA: TGTGCCAGCGCCGTGAGGCGAGCCGATCAGCCCCAGCATTTT. Protein product: CASAVRRADQPQHF.

The chain recombines TRBV7-8 with TRBJ1-1, with 12 bases aligning to TRBD1. Germline CDR1 SGHVS, CDR2 FQNEAQ. The CDR3 contains 16 residues. V trimming: 6 bases; J trimming: 4 bases; junction bases outside the gene matches: 9. The CDR3 sequence: CASRVGGQGARTEAFF. CDR3 DNA: TGTGCCAGCAGGGTAGGGGGACAGGGGGCGCGCACTGAAGCTTTCTTT.

The chain combines TRBV29-1 with TRBJ2-3; 10 bases agree with TRBD1. CDR3 length: 13 amino acids. CDR1 SQVTM and CDR2 ANQGSEA come from the germline V gene. V shed 8 bases, J shed 5 bases, and the junction held 7 bases outside the gene matches. The CDR3 here is CSSRQGAKDTQYF. DNA for the CDR3: TGCAGCTCTCGACAGGGGGCAAAAGATACGCAGTATTTT.

V gene TRBV10-1 combines with J gene TRBJ2-1; 7 positions agree with TRBD1. J lost 8 bases, V lost 5 bases, and 6 bases had no gene match. The CDR3 is made up of 13 amino acids. Germline V gene data show CDR1 as WNHNN and CDR2 as SYGVQD (reference sequence). Here the CDR3 DNA reads TGCGCCAGCAGTCCAAACAGGGGTTATGAGCAGTTCTTC. Amino acid sequence: CASSPNRGYEQFF.

This clone has a handful of counts. This rearrangement joins TRBV18 to TRBJ1-1; possibly TRBD1 for D (5 bases). Looked up from germline, CDR1 is KGHSH and CDR2 is LQKENI. V was cut by 5 bases and J by 2 bases, with 9 bases left in between. This CDR3 has 13 residues. CDR3 region: CASSTDINTEAFF. CDR3 coding DNA: TGTGCCAGCTCAACGGACATAAACACTGAAGCTTTCTTT.

The chain links TRBV30 to TRBJ1-2; weak D call: TRBD1 (5 bases). The V and J ends lost 3 bases and 8 bases respectively, with 10 bases between them. Germline V lookup: CDR1 GTSNPN, CDR2 SVGIG (reference sequence). This CDR3 comprises 11 residues. CDR3 DNA: TGTGCCTGGAGGGAGGAGGGGGGCTACACCTTC. It codes for CAWREEGGYTF.

The genes are TRBV27 and TRBJ1-2, with D perhaps TRBD1 (5 bases). V was pared by 5 bases and J by 1 base, with 8 bases between. The germline V gene has CDR1 MNHEY and CDR2 SMNVEV (reference sequence). The CDR3 spans 13 residues. The CDR3 nucleotides read TGTGCCAGCAGTCGCAGGGTTAACTATGGCTACACCTTC. This encodes CASSRRVNYGYTF.

J is TRBJ2-3 and V is TRBV28; 9 nucleotides match TRBD2. Germline V gene data show CDR1 as MDHEN and CDR2 as SYDVKM. J was trimmed by 1 base and V by 8 bases; bases with no gene match: 4. The CDR3 length is 14 residues. The DNA for the CDR3 is TGTGCCAGCGGATCTAGCGGGGGCACAGATACGCAGTATTTT. Translating gives CASGSSGGTDTQYF.

There are a few counts of this clone. The V and J genes are TRBV5-4 and TRBJ2-3, with TRBD2 identical over 16 bases. Germline CDR1 and CDR2: SGHNT and YYREEE (reference sequence). This CDR3 spans 19 amino acids. V lost 4 bases, J lost 0 bases, and 8 bases stayed unmatched. The DNA of the CDR3 is TGTGCCAGCAGCAACCCGGGACTAGCGGGGGGGCTAAGCACAGATACGCAGTATTTT. Protein: CASSNPGLAGGLSTDTQYF.

The rearrangement joins TRBV7-8 to TRBJ2-7, with 7 bases lining up with TRBD1. CDR1 SGHVS and CDR2 FQNEAQ come from the germline V gene. J lost 0 bases, V lost 4 bases, and 3 bases had no gene match. CDR3 size: 14 residues. CDR3 coding DNA: TGTGCCAGCAGCTCGACAGGGAACTCCTACGAGCAGTACTTC. It specifies CASSSTGNSYEQYF.

The V call is TRBV11-2, the J call TRBJ1-2; 8 bases fit TRBD1. Germline V lookup: CDR1 SGHAT, CDR2 FQNNGV. J was trimmed by 1 base and V by 5 bases; bases with no gene match: 6. The CDR3 covers 15 residues. The CDR3: CASSPDRGVNYGYTF. DNA of the CDR3: TGTGCCAGCAGCCCCGACAGGGGAGTTAACTATGGCTACACCTTC.